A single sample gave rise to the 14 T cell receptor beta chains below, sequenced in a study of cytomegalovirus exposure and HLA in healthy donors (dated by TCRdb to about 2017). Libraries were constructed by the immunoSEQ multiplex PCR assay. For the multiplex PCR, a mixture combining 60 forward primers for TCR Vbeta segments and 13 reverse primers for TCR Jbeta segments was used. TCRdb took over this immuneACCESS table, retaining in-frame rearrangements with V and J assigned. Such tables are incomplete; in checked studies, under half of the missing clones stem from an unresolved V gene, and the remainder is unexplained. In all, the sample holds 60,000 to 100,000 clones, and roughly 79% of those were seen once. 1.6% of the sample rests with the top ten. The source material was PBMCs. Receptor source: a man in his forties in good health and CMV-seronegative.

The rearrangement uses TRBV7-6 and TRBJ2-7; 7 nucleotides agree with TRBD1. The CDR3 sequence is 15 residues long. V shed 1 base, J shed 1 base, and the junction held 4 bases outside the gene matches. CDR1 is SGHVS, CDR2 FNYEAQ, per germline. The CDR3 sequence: CASSLERGPSYEQYF. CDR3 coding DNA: TGTGCCAGCAGCTTAGAGAGGGGGCCTTCCTACGAGCAGTACTTC.

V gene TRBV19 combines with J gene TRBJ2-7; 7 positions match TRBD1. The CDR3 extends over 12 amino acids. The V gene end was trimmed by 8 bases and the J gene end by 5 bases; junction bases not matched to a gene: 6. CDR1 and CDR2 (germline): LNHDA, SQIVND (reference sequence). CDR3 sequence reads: CASGDRANEQYF. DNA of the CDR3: TGTGCCAGTGGTGACAGGGCGAACGAGCAGTACTTC.

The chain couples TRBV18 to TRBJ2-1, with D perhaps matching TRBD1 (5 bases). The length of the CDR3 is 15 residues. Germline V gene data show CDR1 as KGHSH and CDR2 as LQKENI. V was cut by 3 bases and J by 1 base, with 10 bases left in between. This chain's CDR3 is CASSPSQGSYNEQFF. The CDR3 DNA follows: TGTGCCAGCTCACCGTCGCAGGGTTCCTACAATGAGCAGTTCTTC.

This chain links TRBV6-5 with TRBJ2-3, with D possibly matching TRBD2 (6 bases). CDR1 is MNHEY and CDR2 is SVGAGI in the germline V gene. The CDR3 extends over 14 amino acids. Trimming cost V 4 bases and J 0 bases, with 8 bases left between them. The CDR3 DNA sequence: TGTGCCAGCAGTTCGGCGGGAAGCACAGATACGCAGTATTTT. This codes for CASSSAGSTDTQYF.

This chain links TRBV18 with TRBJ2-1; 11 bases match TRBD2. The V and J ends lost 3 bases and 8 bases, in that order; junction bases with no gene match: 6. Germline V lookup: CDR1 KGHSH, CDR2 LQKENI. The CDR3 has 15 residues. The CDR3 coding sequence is TGTGCCAGCTCACCCGGGACTAGCGGTTTCGATGAGCAGTTCTTC. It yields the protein CASSPGTSGFDEQFF. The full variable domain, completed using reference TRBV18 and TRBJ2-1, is NAGVMQNPRHLVRRRGQEARLRCSPMKGHSHVYWYRQLPEEGLKFMVYLQKENIIDESGMPKERFSAEFPKEGPSILRIQQVVRGDSAAYFCASSPGTSGFDEQFFGPGTRLTVL.

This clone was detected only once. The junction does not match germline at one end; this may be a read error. CDR3 in amino acids: CSSSPVVF. As DNA, the CDR3 is TGTTCCAGCAGCCCGGTGGTCTTC. This chain joins TRBV7-9 and TRBJ2-1; D is uncertain. CDR1 SEHNR and CDR2 FQNEAQ come from the germline V gene (reference sequence). The CDR3 is 8 amino acids.

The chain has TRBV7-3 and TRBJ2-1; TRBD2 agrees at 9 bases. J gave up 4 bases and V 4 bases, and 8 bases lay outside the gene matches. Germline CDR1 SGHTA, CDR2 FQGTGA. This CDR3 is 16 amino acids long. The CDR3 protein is CASSSSGLALYNEQFF. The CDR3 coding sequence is TGTGCCAGCAGCTCGTCCGGACTAGCGTTATACAATGAGCAGTTCTTC.

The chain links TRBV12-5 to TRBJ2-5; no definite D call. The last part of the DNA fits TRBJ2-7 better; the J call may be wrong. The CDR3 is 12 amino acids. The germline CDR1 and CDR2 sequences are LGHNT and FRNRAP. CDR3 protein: CASGLVSYEQYF. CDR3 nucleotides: TGTGCTAGTGGTTTGGTTTCTTACGAGCAGTACTTC.

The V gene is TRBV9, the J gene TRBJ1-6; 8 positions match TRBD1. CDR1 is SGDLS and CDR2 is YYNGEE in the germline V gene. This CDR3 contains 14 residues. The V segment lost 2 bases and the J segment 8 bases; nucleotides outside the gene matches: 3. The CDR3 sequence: CASSVDRGYSPLHF. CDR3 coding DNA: TGTGCCAGCAGCGTTGACAGGGGCTATTCACCCCTCCACTTT.

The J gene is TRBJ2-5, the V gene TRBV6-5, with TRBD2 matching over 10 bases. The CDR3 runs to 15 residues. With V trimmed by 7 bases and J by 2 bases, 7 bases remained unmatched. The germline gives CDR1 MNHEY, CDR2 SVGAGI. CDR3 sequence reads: CASNPGLAIQETQYF. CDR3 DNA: TGTGCCAGCAATCCGGGACTAGCGATACAAGAGACCCAGTACTTC.

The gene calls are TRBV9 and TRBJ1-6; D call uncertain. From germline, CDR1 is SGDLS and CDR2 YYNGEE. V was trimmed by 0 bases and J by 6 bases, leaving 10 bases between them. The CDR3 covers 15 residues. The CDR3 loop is CASSVAVQINSPLHF. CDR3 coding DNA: TGTGCCAGCAGCGTAGCTGTACAGATTAATTCACCCCTCCACTTT.

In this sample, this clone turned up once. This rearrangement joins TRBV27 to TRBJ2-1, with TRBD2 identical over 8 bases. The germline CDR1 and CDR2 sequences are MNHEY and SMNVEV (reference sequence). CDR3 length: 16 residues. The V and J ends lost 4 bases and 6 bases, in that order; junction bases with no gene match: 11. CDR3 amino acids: CASSSASGTSLNEQFF. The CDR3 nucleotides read TGTGCCAGCAGTTCGGCATCCGGGACTAGTCTCAATGAGCAGTTCTTC.

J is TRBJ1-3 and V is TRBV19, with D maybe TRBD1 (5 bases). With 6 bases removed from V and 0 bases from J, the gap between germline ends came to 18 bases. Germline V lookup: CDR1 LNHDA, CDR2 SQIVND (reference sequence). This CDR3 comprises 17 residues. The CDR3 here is CASRPNLGTSSGNTIYF. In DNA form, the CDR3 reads TGTGCCAGTAGACCAAACCTCGGGACTTCCTCTGGAAACACCATATATTTT.

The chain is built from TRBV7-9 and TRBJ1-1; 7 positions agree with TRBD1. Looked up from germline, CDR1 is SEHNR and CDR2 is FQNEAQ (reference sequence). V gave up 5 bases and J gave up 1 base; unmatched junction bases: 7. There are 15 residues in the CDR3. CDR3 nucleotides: TGTGCCAGCAGCACCCGGGACAGCCCGAACACTGAAGCTTTCTTT. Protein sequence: CASSTRDSPNTEAFF.